The 27 T cell receptor beta chains below come from one sample, sequenced in a study of post-analysis software for immune sequencing data. Unique molecular identifiers had been added to the TCR beta cDNA libraries. TCRdb reanalysed the PCR reads using MiXCR and keeps one entry per CDR3 protein. The data contain hundreds of thousands of distinct CDR3 sequences, roughly 58% of them singletons. General study points: Controls had lower frequencies than patients of 4 or 5 TRBV segments, which included TRBV5-6, TRBV5-1 and TRBV20-1.

Their specific antigens are unknown. Sample: blood. These receptor sequences come from a girl aged 10 to 17 with multiple sclerosis.

The rearrangement uses TRBV20-1 and TRBJ2-1; D is unresolved. The CDR3 totals 12 residues. The germline V gene encodes CDR1 DFQATT and CDR2 SNEGSKA (reference sequence). V lost 1 base and J lost 4, with 5 bases in between. CDR3 region: CSARAQYNEQFF. The CDR3 nucleotides read TGCAGTGCTAGAGCTCAATACAATGAGCAGTTCTTC.

The J gene is TRBJ2-1, the V gene TRBV15; the D gene could be TRBD1 or TRBD2 (5 bases each). V was cut by 3 bases and J by 9 bases, with 12 bases left in between. This CDR3 has 13 amino acids. CDR1 and CDR2 (germline): LNHNV, YYDKDF (reference sequence). The CDR3 protein is CATSRAGRVEQFF. The CDR3 nucleotides read TGTGCCACCAGCAGGGCAGGGCGGGTTGAGCAGTTCTTC.

J is TRBJ2-7 and V is TRBV20-1; D is possibly TRBD1 (6 bases). The DNA end favors TRBJ2-5, so the J call may be wrong. Germline-derived CDR1 and CDR2 are DFQATT and SNEGSKA (reference sequence). The length of the CDR3 is 14 residues. The CDR3, as DNA: TGCAGTGTGACATCGCGACAGGCAGAAGAGACCCAGTACTTC. Protein: CSVTSRQAEETQYF.

Written as DNA, the CDR3 is TGCAGTGCAGGGACCGATGAGCAGTTCTTC. It specifies CSAGTDEQFF. The chain has TRBV20-1 and TRBJ2-1; either TRBD1 or TRBD2 may fit D (5 bases each). V lost 6 bases, J lost 8 bases, and 8 bases lay in between. Germline V gene data show CDR1 as DFQATT and CDR2 as SNEGSKA (reference sequence). The CDR3 is made up of 10 amino acids.

The rearrangement links TRBV10-3 to TRBJ2-5; D gene unclear. V was cut by 8 bases and J by 1 base, with 14 bases left in between. This CDR3 is built from 14 residues. Per germline, CDR1 ENHRY and CDR2 SYGVKD. CDR3 in amino acids: CAISGAGSQETQYF. The CDR3 nucleotides are TGTGCCATCTCCGGAGCAGGATCCCAAGAGACCCAGTACTTC.

As to this clonotype: At one end the junction does not follow the germline gene, possibly because of a read error. The chain employs TRBV15 and TRBJ2-1; TRBD2 matches at 14 bases. This CDR3 has 18 amino acids. Germline V gene lookup returns CDR1 LNHNV and CDR2 YYDKDF (reference sequence). CDR3: CATSITGTSGGVRNEQFF. Here the CDR3 DNA reads TGTGCCACCAGCATAACCGGGACTAGCGGGGGTGTTAGGAATGAGCAGTTCTTT. The whole variable domain, filled in from reference TRBV15 and TRBJ2-1, reads DAMVIQNPRYQVTQFGKPVTLSCSQTLNHNVMYWYQQKSSQAPKLLFHYYDKDFNNEADTPDNFQSRRPNTSFCFLDIRSPGLGDTAMYLCATSITGTSGGVRNEQFFGPGTRLTVL.

The chain combines TRBV20-1 with TRBJ2-1, with D maybe TRBD1 (5 bases). The ends were cut back, 5 bases at V and 9 bases at J, with 17 bases in the middle. Germline values: CDR1 DFQATT, CDR2 SNEGSKA (reference sequence). There are 13 residues in the CDR3. The CDR3 region has the DNA TGCAGTGCTCCTGGGCAGGGTATGGTTGAGCAGTTCTTC. This translates into CSAPGQGMVEQFF.

The genes are TRBV7-3 and TRBJ2-1, with 11 nucleotides matching TRBD1. The germline gives CDR1 SGHTA, CDR2 FQGTGA. The CDR3 has 16 amino acids. The V segment lost 1 base and the J segment 7 bases; nucleotides outside the gene matches: 6. CDR3 sequence reads: CASSLSGDRGSNEQFF. CDR3 bases: TGTGCCAGCAGCTTAAGTGGGGACAGGGGGTCAAATGAGCAGTTCTTC. Full variable domain (rest looked up from reference TRBV7-3 and TRBJ2-1): GAGVSQTPSNKVTEKGKYVELRCDPISGHTALYWYRQSLGQGPEFLIYFQGTGAADDSGLPNDRFFAVRPEGSVSTLKIQRTERGDSAVYLCASSLSGDRGSNEQFFGPGTRLTVL.

This clonotype is a singleton in its sample. The chain combines TRBV6-5 with TRBJ2-3; maybe TRBD2 (5 bases). Looked up from germline, CDR1 is MNHEY and CDR2 is SVGAGI. This CDR3 is built from 12 residues. The germline V and J ends were trimmed by 4 bases and 9 bases, with 11 bases remaining between them. CDR3 amino acids: CASSSLGRTQYF. Written as DNA, the CDR3 is TGTGCCAGCAGTTCACTAGGTCGGACGCAGTATTTT.

This chain uses TRBV7-2 with TRBJ2-7; D is uncertain. Trimming removed 3 bases from V and 1 base from J, with 10 bases in between. Germline V CDR1 and CDR2: SGHTA, FQGNSA. The CDR3 loop spans 14 amino acids. CDR3 sequence reads: CASSLLSASYEQYF. The CDR3 coding sequence is TGTGCCAGCAGCTTGCTCAGCGCTTCCTACGAGCAGTACTTC.

The rearrangement uses TRBV12-3 or TRBV12-4 and TRBJ1-5; no clear D. CDR3 length: 17 amino acids. The V gene lost 1 base and the J gene lost 0 bases, with 13 bases spanning the gap. Written as DNA, the CDR3 is TGTGCCAGCAGTTTAGGTTTGGGGATGTATAGCAATCAGCCCCAGCATTTT. This sequence encodes CASSLGLGMYSNQPQHF.

This clonotype appeared a few times. The V gene is TRBV20-1, the J gene TRBJ2-1; TRBD2 matches at 9 bases. Germline CDR1 DFQATT, CDR2 SNEGSKA (reference sequence). CDR3 length: 16 amino acids. J was trimmed by 6 bases and V by 0 bases; bases with no gene match: 9. The CDR3 bases are TGCAGTGCTAGAGACGCCATATGGCGGGAGGGCAATGAGCAGTTCTTC. It specifies CSARDAIWREGNEQFF.

This sequence joins TRBV7-2 and TRBJ2-7; D gene unclear. The germline gives CDR1 SGHTA, CDR2 FQGNSA. CDR3 length: 11 residues. Trimming pared 2 bases from V and 5 bases from J, leaving 4 bases between. The CDR3 protein is CASSLNNEQYF. The CDR3 nucleotides are TGTGCCAGCAGCTTAAACAACGAGCAGTACTTC.

This chain joins TRBV5-6 and TRBJ2-3; perhaps TRBD1 as D (5 bases). Between the trimmed V and J ends, which lost 2 bases and 6 bases, there was a span of 16 bases. This CDR3 contains 15 residues. Germline CDR1 is SGHDT and CDR2 is YYEEEE. Written as DNA, the CDR3 is TGTGCCAGCAGCTTAGGGGATCAACCTGTGGATACGCAGTATTTT. Its protein is CASSLGDQPVDTQYF. Full variable domain (missing parts from reference TRBV5-6 and TRBJ2-3): DAGVTQSPTHLIKTRGQQVTLRCSPKSGHDTVSWYQQALGQGPQFIFQYYEEEERQRGNFPDRFSGHQFPNYSSELNVNALLLGDSALYLCASSLGDQPVDTQYFGPGTRLTVL.

The chain joins TRBV5-1 to TRBJ2-4, with TRBD1 identical over 10 bases. With V trimmed by 0 bases and J by 9 bases, 6 bases remained unmatched. From germline, CDR1 is SGHRS and CDR2 YFSETQ. CDR3 size: 15 residues. The CDR3 loop is CASSLDGTGVPIQYF. The CDR3 nucleotides read TGCGCCAGCAGCTTGGACGGGACAGGGGTCCCCATTCAGTACTTC.

The chain links TRBV20-1 to TRBJ2-7, with D unclear. V dropped 0 bases and J dropped 4 bases, with 22 bases sitting between them. The CDR3 spans 17 residues. Germline CDR1 reads DFQATT; CDR2 reads SNEGSKA (reference sequence). CDR3 sequence reads: CSARDPAGPAGSYEQYF. The CDR3 DNA follows: TGCAGTGCTAGAGATCCCGCTGGGCCGGCAGGATCTTACGAGCAGTACTTC.

With regard to this clonotype: Germline is not matched at one junction end, which may reflect a read error. The V and J genes are TRBV9 and TRBJ2-3, with a weak D call TRBD2 (5 bases). Germline loops: CDR1 SGDLS, CDR2 YYNGEE. The CDR3 has 15 residues. The CDR3 region is CASSVGRPSTDSQYF. For the CDR3, the DNA is TGTGCCAGCAGCGTAGGGCGGCCTAGCACAGATTCGCAGTATTTT.

The chain is built from TRBV7-3 and TRBJ2-1; weak D call: TRBD2 (6 bases). The CDR3 length is 15 residues. Per germline, CDR1 SGHTA and CDR2 FQGTGA. Between the trimmed V and J ends, which lost 5 bases and 3 bases, there was a span of 14 bases. CDR3: CASSGEDTLYNEQFF. The CDR3 nucleotides are TGTGCCAGCAGCGGGGAGGACACGCTCTACAATGAGCAGTTCTTC.

The genes are TRBV6-6 and TRBJ2-7, with D perhaps matching TRBD2 (6 bases). Trimming took 6 bases from V and 4 from J, leaving 16 bases between them. The germline CDR1 and CDR2 sequences are MNHNY and SVGAGI (reference sequence). The CDR3 runs 14 residues. The CDR3 sequence is CASSPAGGKYEQYF. The DNA for the CDR3 is TGTGCCAGCAGCCCCGCCGGCGGGAAGTACGAGCAGTACTTC.

The V gene is TRBV6-5, the J gene TRBJ2-7, with 7 bases aligning to TRBD2. This CDR3 contains 13 residues. The junction had 4 bases not matched to a gene; V was cut back by 8 bases and J by 0 bases. Germline CDR1 is MNHEY and CDR2 is SVGAGI. The CDR3 sequence: CASQRTSSYEQYF. CDR3 bases: TGTGCCAGCCAACGGACTAGCTCCTACGAGCAGTACTTC.

The chain uses TRBV10-3 and TRBJ2-5; 8 nucleotides align to TRBD1. The CDR3 consists of 17 residues. V lost 3 bases to trimming and J lost 5 bases; unmatched junction nucleotides: 14. The germline V gene has CDR1 ENHRY and CDR2 SYGVKD. In nucleotides, the CDR3 is TGTGCCATCAGTGATCCCCGGGGTGGACAGGGTTACGAGACCCAGTACTTC. The encoded protein is CAISDPRGGQGYETQYF.

The chain carries TRBV7-6 and TRBJ1-3; D is uncertain. With 5 bases removed from V and 3 bases from J, the gap between germline ends came to 5 bases. This CDR3 has 12 residues. Per germline, CDR1 SGHVS and CDR2 FNYEAQ. The CDR3 DNA is TGTGCCAGCAGCCGAAGTGGAAACACCATATATTTT. Residues: CASSRSGNTIYF.

V and J are TRBV7-9 and TRBJ2-1, with 9 bases lining up with TRBD2. Germline-derived CDR1 and CDR2 are SEHNR and FQNEAQ (reference sequence). CDR3 length: 15 amino acids. V was clipped by 6 bases and J by 6 bases; unmatched bases: 9. The CDR3 DNA follows: TGTGCCAGCAGAAGGGAGGCTAGCGGGATCAATGAGCAGTTCTTC. Amino acids: CASRREASGINEQFF.

The J gene is TRBJ2-1, the V gene TRBV14; the D gene is possibly TRBD2 (5 bases). The end of the DNA fits TRBJ2-7 better, so the J call may be wrong. Germline CDR1 SGHDN, CDR2 FVKESK. The CDR3 is 15 residues long. In DNA, the CDR3 is TGTGCCAGCAGCCAACGTCCGGACTCCTACAATGAGCAGTACTTC. Translated: CASSQRPDSYNEQYF.

This chain uses TRBV7-2 with TRBJ1-1; 8 nucleotides agree with TRBD1. The CDR3 has 15 residues. The germline gives CDR1 SGHTA, CDR2 FQGNSA. V dropped 3 bases and J dropped 0; count of bases not matched to a gene: 3. In nucleotides, the CDR3 is TGTGCCAGCAGCTTGTACAGGGGGATGAACACTGAAGCTTTCTTT. Amino acids: CASSLYRGMNTEAFF.

In this sample, this clonotype turned up a few times. The chain employs TRBV29-1 and TRBJ2-5, with a tentative D call TRBD2 (5 bases). Germline V lookup: CDR1 SQVTM, CDR2 ANQGSEA. There are 14 residues in the CDR3. V gave up 5 bases and J gave up 9 bases, with 22 bases separating them. The CDR3 nucleotides read TGCAGCGTTTTCCTCGTGGACGGGAAGAAGGCCCAGTACTTC. Translating gives CSVFLVDGKKAQYF.

This clonotype was observed a few times. The chain carries TRBV6-1 and TRBJ1-2; D gene ambiguous. This CDR3 contains 13 residues. CDR1 and CDR2 (germline): MNHNS, SASEGT. Between the trimmed V and J ends, which lost 6 bases and 7 bases, there was a span of 15 bases. CDR3 DNA: TGTGCCAGCAGGATCGCCCCCGGCTCTGGCTACACCTTC. Residues: CASRIAPGSGYTF.